The 21 T cell receptor beta chains listed next were all sequenced from one sample in a study of regulatory T cells in long-lasting Graves disease. The TCR beta library used iRepertoire HTBI primers with Arm-PCR amplification of CDR3. Via MiXCR, TCRdb re-called the multiplex PCR reads, giving one row per CDR3 protein. The data contain roughly 450,000 distinct CDR3 sequences, around a fifth of them singletons. Sample time point: persistent/refractory GD, antithyroid drugs over 5 years with positive TRAb. The authors made the TCR library using RNA they extracted from PBMCs. The sample here was peripheral blood mononuclear cells (PBMCs), taken when the disease was refractory, from a patient treated with antithyroid drugs. The receptors were gathered from a female donor with Graves disease.

This clonotype was seen a handful of times. The gene calls are TRBV6-1 and TRBJ1-2, with 7 bases matching TRBD1. In germline, CDR1 is MNHNS, CDR2 SASEGT. Losses at the gene ends were 5 bases for V and 4 bases for J; bases not matched to a gene: 4. This CDR3 comprises 13 residues. CDR3 sequence: CASSPTGIYGYTF. In DNA form, the CDR3 reads TGTGCCAGCAGTCCGACAGGGATCTATGGCTACACCTTC.

DNA of the CDR3: TGTGCCAGCTCACCCTCGACGGGTAGCGGGATTGACGAGACCCAGTACTTC. Translated: CASSPSTGSGIDETQYF. The V and J genes are TRBV18 and TRBJ2-5; 8 bases map to TRBD2. J gave up 5 bases and V 3 bases, and 14 bases lay outside the gene matches. The length of the CDR3 is 17 residues. The germline gives CDR1 KGHSH, CDR2 LQKENI.

This rearrangement joins TRBV30 to TRBJ1-1; no reliable D call. V lost 3 bases to trimming and J lost 0 bases, with 14 bases between them. Germline V gene lookup returns CDR1 GTSNPN and CDR2 SVGIG (reference sequence). The length of the CDR3 is 15 residues. The CDR3 coding sequence is TGTGCCTGGAGACCTTTACAGATAATGAACACTGAAGCTTTCTTT. It encodes CAWRPLQIMNTEAFF.

The chain has TRBV7-3 and TRBJ2-3; D perhaps matches TRBD2 (6 bases). CDR1 is SGHTA and CDR2 is FQGTGA in the germline V gene. This CDR3 is 18 amino acids long. V was cut by 5 bases and J by 0 bases, with 21 bases left in between. As DNA, the CDR3 is TGTGCCAGCAGCCTCAACGGGCGGGACGACCTTAGCACAGATACGCAGTATTTT. It encodes CASSLNGRDDLSTDTQYF.

The chain uses TRBV4-2 and TRBJ2-2; TRBD2 matches at 11 bases. V lost 2 bases, J lost 4 bases, and 12 bases stayed unmatched. The CDR3 loop spans 19 amino acids. The germline CDR1 and CDR2 sequences are LGHNA and YNFKEQ. The CDR3 nucleotides are TGTGCCAGCAGCCAACCGTTGACTAGCGGGAAGGGAAGCACCGGGGAGCTGTTTTTT. Protein product: CASSQPLTSGKGSTGELFF.

As for this clonotype: At one end, the junction sequence differs from germline, possibly due to a read error. This chain links TRBV10-1 with TRBJ2-3; tentatively, D is TRBD2 (7 bases). The V gene's germline CDR1 is WNHNN and CDR2 SYGVQD (reference sequence). CDR3 length equals 15 residues. The CDR3 sequence: CATRTGGAGADTQYF. The CDR3 bases are TGTGCCACCCGTACTGGGGGGGCGGGTGCAGATACGCAGTATTTT.

This clonotype occurred many times. J is TRBJ2-7 and V is TRBV28; 11 nucleotides agree with TRBD1. Per germline, CDR1 MDHEN and CDR2 SYDVKM. The J segment lost 4 bases and the V segment lost 5 bases, leaving 7 bases of the junction unmatched. This CDR3 spans 15 amino acids. The CDR3 DNA reads TGTGCCAGCAGTCCCTGGACAGGGGGCGGATACGAGCAGTACTTC. Protein sequence: CASSPWTGGGYEQYF.

This clonotype was seen a handful of times. The rearrangement joins TRBV9 to TRBJ2-6, with 9 nucleotides matching TRBD1. The ends lost 3 bases at V and 2 bases at J; junction bases unmatched: 6. Germline V lookup: CDR1 SGDLS, CDR2 YYNGEE. This CDR3 has 17 residues. CDR3 coding DNA: TGTGCCAGCAGCGGGGACAGGGATTTAGCTGGGGCCAACGTCCTGACTTTC. Its translation is CASSGDRDLAGANVLTF.

In the case of this clonotype: With a much larger clone just one base away, this may be a read error. This chain joins TRBV6-4 and TRBJ2-2; 9 bases fit TRBD1. Germline V lookup: CDR1 MRHNA, CDR2 SNTAGT. CDR3 length: 17 residues. The CDR3 spells CASDNDPGQGDTGEPFF. The CDR3 DNA is TGTGCCAGCGACAACGACCCGGGACAGGGTGACACCGGGGAGCCGTTTTTT.

This clonotype showed up just a few times. The rearrangement links TRBV14 to TRBJ2-7; D is unresolved. V was clipped by 3 bases and J by 6 bases, with 9 bases between them. This CDR3 region has 12 residues. CDR1 and CDR2 (germline): SGHDN, FVKESK. The CDR3 sequence is CASSHTSVEQYF. The CDR3 region has the DNA TGTGCCAGCAGCCATACCTCTGTCGAGCAGTACTTC. The full variable domain, with the rest looked up from reference TRBV14 and TRBJ2-7, is EAGVTQFPSHSVIEKGQTVTLRCDPISGHDNLYWYRRVMGKEIKFLLHFVKESKQDESGMPNNRFLAERTGGTYSTLKVQPAELEDSGVYFCASSHTSVEQYFGPGTRLTVT.

This clonotype was seen at least ten times. The J gene is TRBJ1-2, the V gene TRBV15; D gene ambiguous. This CDR3 comprises 14 residues. The V and J ends lost 0 bases and 6 bases respectively, with 11 bases between them. Germline assignment: CDR1 LNHNV and CDR2 YYDKDF (reference sequence). CDR3 DNA: TGTGCCACCAGCAGAGATCCTCTACTCGATGGCTACACCTTC. Translated: CATSRDPLLDGYTF.

The chain uses TRBV12-3 or TRBV12-4 and TRBJ1-3; D call uncertain. V lost 6 bases and J lost 0, with 15 bases in between. CDR3 length: 16 amino acids. The CDR3 spells CASRTPSRGSGNTIYF. DNA of the CDR3: TGTGCCAGCAGGACCCCGTCTCGTGGCTCTGGAAACACCATATATTTT.

The V call is TRBV12-5, the J call TRBJ1-1, with D possibly matching TRBD1 (6 bases). V lost 2 bases and J 0 bases, leaving 7 bases between the germline ends. The CDR3 totals 14 residues. Per the germline V gene, CDR1 is LGHNT and CDR2 is FRNRAP. In nucleotides, the CDR3 is TGTGCTAGTGGTTTGCCAGGGGTGAACACTGAAGCTTTCTTT. This encodes CASGLPGVNTEAFF.

This clonotype came up a few times. The chain couples TRBV5-6 to TRBJ2-3, with 7 positions matching TRBD2. V was clipped by 4 bases and J by 4 bases; unmatched bases: 9. Per germline, CDR1 SGHDT and CDR2 YYEEEE. The CDR3 has 15 residues. The chain's CDR3 is CASSAAAGEADTQYF. DNA of the CDR3: TGTGCCAGCAGCGCCGCGGCGGGGGAAGCAGATACGCAGTATTTT.

This clonotype came up many times. The chain employs TRBV28 and TRBJ1-1; D is ambiguous. The CDR3 has 12 residues. The germline gives CDR1 MDHEN, CDR2 SYDVKM. V lost 6 bases and J lost 0, with 5 bases in between. This CDR3 is CASRLLNTEAFF. As DNA, the CDR3 is TGTGCCAGCAGGCTCTTGAACACTGAAGCTTTCTTT.

Only one count was recorded for this clonotype. The gene calls are TRBV28 and TRBJ1-2; 10 bases map to TRBD1. CDR1 and CDR2 (germline): MDHEN, SYDVKM. CDR3 length equals 17 residues. The ends lost 5 bases at V and 3 bases at J; junction bases unmatched: 12. CDR3 loop: CASSPTGQGHGDYGYTF. DNA for the CDR3: TGTGCCAGCAGTCCCACGGGACAGGGGCACGGTGACTATGGCTACACCTTC.

There are a few counts of this clonotype. This chain uses TRBV14 with TRBJ1-1, with 7 bases lining up with TRBD1. Germline loops: CDR1 SGHDN, CDR2 FVKESK. Trimming took 6 bases from V and 4 from J; bases not matched to a gene: 11. CDR3 length equals 15 residues. CDR3 sequence reads: CASSSTGNPFTEAFF. The CDR3 coding sequence is TGTGCCAGCAGTTCGACAGGGAATCCCTTCACTGAAGCTTTCTTT.

This clonotype showed up many times. The chain has TRBV3-1 and TRBJ1-2; D is unresolved. V gave up 4 bases and J gave up 4 bases, with 13 bases separating them. Germline loops: CDR1 LGHDT, CDR2 YNNKEL (reference sequence). The CDR3 totals 14 residues. CDR3 sequence (DNA): TGTGCCAGCAGCCGCCAGGATCCTCCCTATGGCTACACCTTC. Its protein is CASSRQDPPYGYTF.

This clonotype appeared many times. The V call is TRBV28, the J call TRBJ1-1, with a tentative D call TRBD1 (5 bases). Per the germline V gene, CDR1 is MDHEN and CDR2 is SYDVKM. With 5 bases removed from V and 10 bases from J, the gap between germline ends came to 17 bases. The CDR3 consists of 13 residues. The CDR3 is CASSIDSFKGAFF. CDR3 sequence (DNA): TGTGCCAGCAGTATCGACAGTTTCAAGGGAGCTTTCTTT.

In this sample, this clonotype turned up a few times. The chain carries TRBV7-9 and TRBJ2-7, with D uncertain. Looked up from germline, CDR1 is SEHNR and CDR2 is FQNEAQ (reference sequence). The CDR3 is made up of 15 amino acids. V dropped 5 bases and J dropped 2 bases, with 16 bases sitting between them. CDR3 DNA: TGTGCCAGCAGCCCGGGCGTGGCAGCTCCCTACGAGCAGTACTTC. It codes for CASSPGVAAPYEQYF.

The chain links TRBV20-1 to TRBJ1-5; unclear D gene. Germline assignment: CDR1 DFQATT and CDR2 SNEGSKA (reference sequence). The length of the CDR3 is 14 residues. V shed 4 bases and J shed 1 base, with 11 bases lying between them. The CDR3 protein is CSAIEDTSNQPQHF. The CDR3, as DNA: TGCAGTGCTATTGAAGATACGAGCAATCAGCCCCAGCATTTT.